The rows below give T cell receptor beta chains drawn from one sample of a study of CD8 T cells in ankylosing spondylitis. Using its own MiXCR run on the 5' RACE reads, TCRdb lists one record per CDR3 protein. The sample records around 340,000 distinct CDR3 sequences, 20% being singletons. The specimen was blood, either unsorted or a sorted T cell fraction (not recorded which). The receptors stem from a male donor with ankylosing spondylitis or in good health (not recorded which). CDR3s leave out the opening cysteine and the closing phenylalanine or tryptophan.

J: TRBJ2-1; V: TRBV10-3; CDR3: AISDPFSGTPPNEQF
J: TRBJ2-2; V: TRBV10-3; CDR3: AISELGTANTGELF
J: TRBJ2-3; V: TRBV7-2; CDR3: ASSFAGVYTDTQY
J: TRBJ2-3; V: TRBV30; CDR3: AWVPGGSSTDTQY
J: TRBJ2-1; V: TRBV5-5; CDR3: ASSLGVGQGRD
J: TRBJ2-3; V: TRBV18; CDR3: ASSPLKGAITDTQY
J: TRBJ2-3; V: TRBV29-1; CDR3: SIAWGRTDTQY
J: TRBJ2-1; V: TRBV3-1; CDR3: ASSQEQGAVEQF
J: TRBJ2-7; V: TRBV20-1; CDR3: SARPNPRQSFYEQY
J: TRBJ2-7; V: TRBV4-2; CDR3: ASSPRFGDSSYEQY
J: TRBJ2-7; V: TRBV5-1; CDR3: ASSLGPGTGGYEQY
J: TRBJ2-7; V: TRBV6-1; CDR3: ASSAPRTASSYEQY
J: TRBJ2-5; V: TRBV5-6; CDR3: ASSLTARDWGRETQY
J: TRBJ2-7; V: TRBV6-1; CDR3: ASGRGESSYEQY
J: TRBJ2-1; V: TRBV7-9; CDR3: ASSSRDDYNRNEQF
J: TRBJ2-3; V: TRBV12-3/TRBV12-4; CDR3: ASTPNPADTQY
J: TRBJ2-5; V: TRBV20-1; CDR3: SARDYGGGAYKTQY
J: TRBJ2-7; V: TRBV7-7; CDR3: ASSQALHVSYEQY
J: TRBJ1-4; V: TRBV20-1; CDR3: SARERGQPTNEKLF
J: TRBJ2-5; V: TRBV2; CDR3: ASDHSAGETQY
J: TRBJ2-1; V: TRBV20-1; CDR3: SADQGSSYNEQF
J: TRBJ2-5; V: TRBV10-3; CDR3: AISEVGAETQY
J: TRBJ2-1; V: TRBV5-1; CDR3: ASSFSGTGANEQF
J: TRBJ2-7; V: TRBV4-2; CDR3: ASSRDSTGTGAYEQY
J: TRBJ2-1; V: TRBV15; CDR3: ATSKAGGGKYNEQF
J: TRBJ1-1; V: TRBV7-8; CDR3: ASSLERGLNTEAF
J: TRBJ1-1; V: TRBV6-1; CDR3: ASSGTGGRNTEAF
J: TRBJ2-5; V: TRBV7-9; CDR3: ASSLAGQDQETQY
J: TRBJ2-3; V: TRBV9; CDR3: ASSVGSAGGLTDTQY
J: TRBJ2-3; V: TRBV7-9; CDR3: ASFSGAGSEPQY
J: TRBJ2-7; V: TRBV4-1; CDR3: ASSQDWGTGSLSYEQY
J: TRBJ2-7; V: TRBV19; CDR3: ASSILLGSGYEQY
J: TRBJ2-6; V: TRBV7-8; CDR3: ASSPSDRGGANVLT
J: TRBJ2-2; V: TRBV19; CDR3: ASSIGSTGELF
J: TRBJ1-6; V: TRBV11-1; CDR3: ASRIGPPESSYNSPLH
J: TRBJ1-2; V: TRBV10-3; CDR3: AISELDSSVFGSGSNGYT
J: TRBJ1-2; V: TRBV20-1; CDR3: SALLWEGGIYGYT
J: TRBJ2-3; V: TRBV7-8; CDR3: ASSLETGRDTDTQY
J: TRBJ2-1; V: TRBV3-1; CDR3: ASSPPLGQSSYNEQF
J: TRBJ2-7; V: TRBV12-3/TRBV12-4; CDR3: ASSLGGGEGEQY